The 25 T cell receptor beta chains given below trace back to one sample, sequenced in a study of sequential checkpoint blockade in melanoma (dated by TCRdb to about 2019). What this sample's treatment or condition label stands for: randomized to nivolumab then ipilimumab (arm A) or the reverse (arm B). Preparation of the library involved the immunoSEQ multiplex PCR assay. This is the immuneACCESS table as TCRdb keeps it, with only in-frame sequences that have V and J called. A part of the clones is gone; compared with another copy, unresolved V genes explain less than half, and the rest is unexplained. The sample table records about 18,000 clones; roughly two thirds of these occur just once. 12% of the sample belongs to the ten largest clones. The source was CD8+ T cells sorted from blood (inferred from file names), collected from a patient given nivolumab and ipilimumab in sequence. These receptors were collected from a human donor with melanoma.

V usage is TRBV11-2 and J usage is TRBJ2-7; 9 nucleotides line up with TRBD1. This CDR3 is 16 amino acids long. Trimming took 5 bases from V and 2 from J; bases not matched to a gene: 10. Germline V gene sequence: CDR1 SGHAT, CDR2 FQNNGV. CDR3 DNA sequence: TGTGCCAGCAGCGCCCGACAGGGGGTTTCCCCCTACGAGCAGTACTTC. It yields the protein CASSARQGVSPYEQYF.

The V call is TRBV4-3, the J call TRBJ2-1; 8 positions agree with TRBD1. The germline V gene has CDR1 LGHNA and CDR2 YSLEER. The CDR3 contains 16 residues. The junction had 8 bases not matched to a gene; V was cut back by 1 base and J by 6 bases. CDR3: CASSQVWTGNVNEQFF. CDR3 nucleotide sequence: TGCGCCAGCAGCCAAGTTTGGACAGGGAACGTCAATGAGCAGTTCTTC.

This rearrangement joins TRBV13 to TRBJ2-7, with D hard to call. The CDR3 contains 15 residues. Germline-derived CDR1 and CDR2 are PRHDT and FYEKMQ (reference sequence). Trimming stripped 2 bases from V and 0 bases from J, with 11 bases between. The CDR3 here is CASSLRQRSSYEQYF. CDR3 DNA: TGTGCCAGCAGCTTACGCCAACGGAGCTCCTACGAGCAGTACTTC.

This chain links TRBV9 with TRBJ2-1; 10 nucleotides line up with TRBD2. From germline, CDR1 is SGDLS and CDR2 YYNGEE. The V segment lost 0 bases and the J segment 7 bases; nucleotides outside the gene matches: 1. The CDR3 runs to 14 residues. CDR3 protein: CASSVALAGNEQFF. Here the CDR3 DNA reads TGTGCCAGCAGCGTAGCACTAGCGGGAAATGAGCAGTTCTTC.

The chain uses TRBV10-3 and TRBJ1-2; D uncertain. V lost 8 bases and J 1 base, leaving 26 bases between the germline ends. The CDR3 loop spans 18 amino acids. CDR1 ENHRY and CDR2 SYGVKD come from the germline V gene. The CDR3 DNA is TGTGCCATCGCCGGAGGAGAGGGATCCGGAGCTGGTAACTATGGCTACACCTTC. It yields the protein CAIAGGEGSGAGNYGYTF.

The V call is TRBV7-9, the J call TRBJ1-4, with 9 bases that match TRBD1. The CDR3 is 14 amino acids. V lost 6 bases and J lost 6; bases outside the gene matches: 5. Germline values: CDR1 SEHNR, CDR2 FQNEAQ (reference sequence). The CDR3: CASRMTGGDEKLFF. The DNA of the CDR3 is TGTGCCAGCAGAATGACAGGGGGGGATGAAAAACTGTTTTTT.

The rearrangement uses TRBV6-1 and TRBJ1-5; tentative D call: TRBD1 (6 bases). Germline V CDR1 and CDR2: MNHNS, SASEGT. This CDR3 is built from 15 residues. The germline V and J ends were trimmed by 9 bases and 0 bases, with 15 bases remaining between them. The CDR3 coding sequence is TGTGCCAGTAAGTCTGGACAGCATAGCAATCAGCCCCAGCATTTT. It translates to CASKSGQHSNQPQHF.

This clone was observed a few times. The chain joins TRBV9 to TRBJ2-3; TRBD2 matches at 8 bases. Per germline, CDR1 SGDLS and CDR2 YYNGEE. The junction had 4 bases not matched to a gene; V was cut back by 0 bases and J by 1 base. CDR3 length equals 16 residues. The CDR3 spells CASSVVDSGGTDTQYF. The CDR3 DNA reads as TGTGCCAGCAGCGTAGTCGATAGCGGGGGCACAGATACGCAGTATTTT.

This chain links TRBV27 with TRBJ1-2; no clear D gene. Trimming pared 3 bases from V and 0 bases from J, leaving 11 bases between. Germline V gene sequence: CDR1 MNHEY, CDR2 SMNVEV (reference sequence). This CDR3 has 15 amino acids. The CDR3 spells CASSFEAKANYGYTF. Written as DNA, the CDR3 is TGTGCCAGCAGTTTTGAAGCTAAAGCTAACTATGGCTACACCTTC.

The chain uses TRBV4-2 and TRBJ1-5, with a tentative D call TRBD1 (6 bases). The CDR3 loop spans 15 amino acids. V lost 4 bases and J lost 0, with 10 bases in between. The germline CDR1 and CDR2 sequences are LGHNA and YNFKEQ. CDR3 loop: CASSPRTDSNQPQHF. DNA for the CDR3: TGTGCCAGCAGCCCCCGGACAGATAGCAATCAGCCCCAGCATTTT.

The chain recombines TRBV5-8 with TRBJ2-7; maybe TRBD1 (5 bases). CDR3 length: 15 amino acids. The V gene lost 1 base and the J gene lost 0 bases, with 11 bases spanning the gap. CDR1 is SGHTS and CDR2 is YDEGEE in the germline V gene. CDR3 protein: CASSLRAGPSYEQYF. CDR3 DNA: TGTGCCAGCAGCTTGAGGGCAGGGCCCTCCTACGAGCAGTACTTC.

J is TRBJ2-1 and V is TRBV4-1; 11 bases match TRBD2. The CDR3 loop spans 16 amino acids. Germline V gene sequence: CDR1 MGHRA, CDR2 YSYEKL. Unmatched junction bases numbered 4, after V lost 0 bases and J lost 6 bases. The DNA of the CDR3 is TGCGCCAGCAGCCAAGAAAAACTAGCGGGAGCCAATGAGCAGTTCTTC. Translated: CASSQEKLAGANEQFF.

The V gene is TRBV5-6, the J gene TRBJ2-1; D is ambiguous. From germline, CDR1 is SGHDT and CDR2 YYEEEE. The CDR3 contains 15 residues. Trimming shortened V by 0 bases and J by 3 bases, and 10 bases separated the two germline ends. The CDR3 loop reads CASSLALNGYNEQFF. In DNA, the CDR3 is TGTGCCAGCAGCTTGGCGCTAAACGGCTACAATGAGCAGTTCTTC.

The chain employs TRBV27 and TRBJ1-2; tentatively, D is TRBD1 (6 bases). The CDR3 consists of 14 residues. Germline CDR1 MNHEY, CDR2 SMNVEV (reference sequence). V was trimmed by 10 bases and J by 7 bases, leaving 22 bases between them. The CDR3 DNA sequence: TGTGCCACCTCCCCTGGAGTAGGGGGTCCTGGCTACACCTTC. The encoded protein is CATSPGVGGPGYTF.

This clone appeared a few times. CDR3: CASSPLAGSSYNEQFF. In DNA, the CDR3 is TGCGCCAGCAGCCCTCTGGCGGGGAGCTCCTACAATGAGCAGTTCTTC. The genes are TRBV4-3 and TRBJ2-1; D is perhaps TRBD2 (6 bases). V dropped 4 bases and J dropped 0 bases, with 13 bases sitting between them. There are 16 residues in the CDR3. Germline CDR1 is LGHNA and CDR2 is YSLEER.

V gene TRBV11-3 combines with J gene TRBJ2-7; 9 bases line up with TRBD2. This CDR3 is 14 amino acids long. CDR1 and CDR2 (germline): SGHNT, YENEEA. V trimming: 3 bases; J trimming: 6 bases; junction bases outside the gene matches: 6. The CDR3 protein is CASSFGGRGFEQYF. CDR3 nucleotides: TGTGCCAGCAGCTTTGGCGGGAGGGGTTTCGAGCAGTACTTC. The complete variable domain, with remaining parts taken from reference TRBV11-3 and TRBJ2-7, reads EAGVVQSPRYKIIEKKQPVAFWCNPISGHNTLYWYLQNLGQGPELLIRYENEEAVDDSQLPKDRFSAERLKGVDSTLKIQPAELGDSAVYLCASSFGGRGFEQYFGPGTRLTVT.

The CDR3: CASSVAGGGELFF. The CDR3 DNA reads TGTGCCAGCAGCGTGGCAGGGGGCGGGGAGCTGTTTTTT. V gene TRBV9 combines with J gene TRBJ2-2, with 7 bases that match TRBD1. This CDR3 is 13 amino acids long. With 2 bases clipped from V and 7 bases from J, the junction kept 2 bases outside the gene matches. In germline, CDR1 is SGDLS, CDR2 YYNGEE.

This clone was recorded a few times. The genes are TRBV6-6 and TRBJ1-2; D is possibly TRBD1 (6 bases). The CDR3 extends over 15 amino acids. V was shortened by 6 bases and J by 4 bases, with 18 bases between the two germline ends. Germline values: CDR1 MNHNY, CDR2 SVGAGI (reference sequence). In DNA, the CDR3 is TGTGCCAGCAGCCAGGGGCCTACTGAGATCTATGGCTACACCTTC. Amino acid sequence: CASSQGPTEIYGYTF.

This rearrangement joins TRBV11-3 to TRBJ2-7; 9 positions match TRBD2. With V trimmed by 3 bases and J by 3 bases, 3 bases remained unmatched. The CDR3 has 14 residues. Germline V lookup: CDR1 SGHNT, CDR2 YENEEA. CDR3 nucleotides: TGTGCCAGCAGCTTCGGCGGGAGGGGCTACGAGCAGTACTTC. It encodes CASSFGGRGYEQYF.

The chain joins TRBV9 to TRBJ2-7, with D tentatively TRBD2 (5 bases). Germline CDR1 is SGDLS and CDR2 is YYNGEE. V lost 1 base to trimming and J lost 2 bases, with 10 bases between them. The CDR3 totals 14 residues. CDR3: CASSVRTDPYEQYF. The CDR3 bases are TGTGCCAGCAGCGTAAGGACTGACCCCTACGAGCAGTACTTC. Drawing the rest from reference TRBV9 and TRBJ2-7, the complete variable domain is DSGVTQTPKHLITATGQRVTLRCSPRSGDLSVYWYQQSLDQGLQFLIQYYNGEERAKGNILERFSAQQFPDLHSELNLSSLELGDSALYFCASSVRTDPYEQYFGPGTRLTVT.

This rearrangement joins TRBV2 to TRBJ2-3; 9 positions agree with TRBD2. Germline V lookup: CDR1 SNHLY, CDR2 FYNNEI. J lost 6 bases, V lost 3 bases, and 7 bases had no gene match. This CDR3 contains 15 residues. The CDR3 sequence: CASSDIAGERDTQYF. Here the CDR3 DNA reads TGTGCCAGCAGTGATATAGCGGGAGAAAGGGATACGCAGTATTTT.

The chain combines TRBV29-1 with TRBJ2-3; TRBD2 matches at 7 bases. V shed 4 bases and J 3 bases; nucleotides not matched to a gene: 10. CDR1 SQVTM and CDR2 ANQGSEA come from the germline V gene. This CDR3 has 15 residues. CDR3 coding DNA: TGCAGCGTTGTCCCAGCGGGAACGGCTACAGATACGCAGTATTTT. It yields the protein CSVVPAGTATDTQYF.

The chain uses TRBV6-6 and TRBJ1-3, with D perhaps TRBD1 (5 bases). From germline, CDR1 is MNHNY and CDR2 SVGAGI (reference sequence). Trimming took off 2 bases at V and 4 bases at J, with 9 bases between the two ends. The CDR3 runs to 14 residues. CDR3 sequence: CASSYEGRGNTIYF. The DNA for the CDR3 is TGTGCCAGCAGTTACGAGGGGAGGGGAAACACCATATATTTT.

CDR3 sequence: CASSGTGFYEQYF. The CDR3 DNA is TGTGCCAGCAGCGGGACAGGGTTTTACGAGCAGTACTTC. The rearrangement uses TRBV27 and TRBJ2-7; 9 nucleotides agree with TRBD1. Germline assignment: CDR1 MNHEY and CDR2 SMNVEV (reference sequence). The trim removed 6 bases at V and 4 bases at J, leaving 4 bases unmatched. This CDR3 contains 13 residues.

This chain uses TRBV2 with TRBJ2-7; 10 bases align to TRBD2. The V and J ends lost 6 bases and 2 bases, in that order; junction bases with no gene match: 7. The length of the CDR3 is 15 residues. Looked up from germline, CDR1 is SNHLY and CDR2 is FYNNEI. The CDR3 loop reads CASSVSGTSAYEQYF. The CDR3 DNA sequence: TGTGCCAGCAGCGTATCCGGGACTAGCGCCTACGAGCAGTACTTC.